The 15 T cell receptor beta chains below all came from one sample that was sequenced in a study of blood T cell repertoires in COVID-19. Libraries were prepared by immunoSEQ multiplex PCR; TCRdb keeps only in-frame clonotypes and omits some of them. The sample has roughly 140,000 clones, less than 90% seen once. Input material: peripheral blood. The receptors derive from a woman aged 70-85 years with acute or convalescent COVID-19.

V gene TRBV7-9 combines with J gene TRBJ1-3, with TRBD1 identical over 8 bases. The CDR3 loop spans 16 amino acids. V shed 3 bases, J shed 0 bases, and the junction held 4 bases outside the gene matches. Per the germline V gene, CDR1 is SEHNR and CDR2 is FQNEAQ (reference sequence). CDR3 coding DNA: TGTGCCAGCAGCTTCAGCGGGACAGGCTCTGGAAACACCATATATTTT. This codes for CASSFSGTGSGNTIYF.

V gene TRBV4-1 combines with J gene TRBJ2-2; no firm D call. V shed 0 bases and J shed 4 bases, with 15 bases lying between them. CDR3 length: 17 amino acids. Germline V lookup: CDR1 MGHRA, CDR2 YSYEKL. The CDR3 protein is CASSQEVRPPSTGELFF. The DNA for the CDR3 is TGCGCCAGCAGCCAAGAAGTTCGCCCCCCGAGCACCGGGGAGCTGTTTTTT.

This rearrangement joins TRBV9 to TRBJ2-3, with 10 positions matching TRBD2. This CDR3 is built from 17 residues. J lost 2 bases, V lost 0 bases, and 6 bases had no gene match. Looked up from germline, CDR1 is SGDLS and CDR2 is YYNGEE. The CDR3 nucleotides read TGTGCCAGCAGCGTAGGGATAGCGGGGGGTCTCACAGATACGCAGTATTTT. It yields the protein CASSVGIAGGLTDTQYF.

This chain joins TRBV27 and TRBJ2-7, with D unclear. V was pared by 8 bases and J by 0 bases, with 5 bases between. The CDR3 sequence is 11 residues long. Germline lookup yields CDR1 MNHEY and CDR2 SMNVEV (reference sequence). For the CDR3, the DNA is TGTGCCAGCCGGAGCTCCTACGAGCAGTACTTC. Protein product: CASRSSYEQYF.

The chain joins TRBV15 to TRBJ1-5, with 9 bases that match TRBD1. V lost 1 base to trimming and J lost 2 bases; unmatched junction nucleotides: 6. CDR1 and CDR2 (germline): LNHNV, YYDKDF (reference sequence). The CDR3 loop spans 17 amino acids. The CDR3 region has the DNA TGTGCCACCAGCAGAGGACAGGGGGTAGAGGGCAATCAGCCCCAGCATTTT. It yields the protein CATSRGQGVEGNQPQHF.

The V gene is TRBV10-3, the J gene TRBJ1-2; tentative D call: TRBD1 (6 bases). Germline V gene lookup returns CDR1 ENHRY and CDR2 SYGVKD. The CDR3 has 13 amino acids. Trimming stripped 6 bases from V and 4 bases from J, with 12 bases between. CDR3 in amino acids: CAISEQGSYGYTF. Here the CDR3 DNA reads TGTGCCATCAGCGAACAGGGTTCCTATGGCTACACCTTC.

CDR3 in DNA: TGTGCCAGCAGCTTAGTAGGAGCCAACTCTGGAAACACCATATATTTT. Translated, it gives CASSLVGANSGNTIYF. The rearrangement uses TRBV7-2 and TRBJ1-3; no firm D call. V shed 1 base and J shed 0 bases, with 10 bases lying between them. The length of the CDR3 is 16 residues. Germline CDR1 is SGHTA and CDR2 is FQGNSA.

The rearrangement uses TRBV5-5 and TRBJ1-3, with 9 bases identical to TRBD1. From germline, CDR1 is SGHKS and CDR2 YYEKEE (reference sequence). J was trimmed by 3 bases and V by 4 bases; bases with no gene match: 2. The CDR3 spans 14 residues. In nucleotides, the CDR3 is TGTGCCAGCAGCCCGACAGGGGGTGGAAACACCATATATTTT. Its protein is CASSPTGGGNTIYF.

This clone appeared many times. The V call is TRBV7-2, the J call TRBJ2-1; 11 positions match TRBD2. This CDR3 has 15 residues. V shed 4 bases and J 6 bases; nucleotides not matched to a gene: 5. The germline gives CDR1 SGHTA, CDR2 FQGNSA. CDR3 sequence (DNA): TGTGCCAGCAGCTCGGTAGCGGGGGGGGGCAATGAGCAGTTCTTC. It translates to CASSSVAGGGNEQFF.

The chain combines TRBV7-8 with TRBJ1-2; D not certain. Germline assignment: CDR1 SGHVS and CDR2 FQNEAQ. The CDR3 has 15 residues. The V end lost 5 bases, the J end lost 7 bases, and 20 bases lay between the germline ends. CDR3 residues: CASSEGRIVGSGYTF. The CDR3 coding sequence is TGTGCCAGCAGCGAAGGACGAATTGTAGGGAGTGGCTACACCTTC.

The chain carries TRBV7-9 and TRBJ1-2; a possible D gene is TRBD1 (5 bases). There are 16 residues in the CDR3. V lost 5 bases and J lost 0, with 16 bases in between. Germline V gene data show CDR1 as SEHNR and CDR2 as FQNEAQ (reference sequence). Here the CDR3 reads CASSLLGQGANYGYTF. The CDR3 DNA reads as TGTGCCAGCAGCCTACTTGGACAAGGCGCTAACTATGGCTACACCTTC.

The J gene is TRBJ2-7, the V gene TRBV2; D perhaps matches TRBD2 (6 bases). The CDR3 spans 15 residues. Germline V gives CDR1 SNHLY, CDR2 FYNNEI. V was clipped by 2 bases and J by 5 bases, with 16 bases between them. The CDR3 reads CASSERAGKGHEQYF. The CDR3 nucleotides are TGTGCCAGCAGTGAACGGGCGGGGAAGGGGCACGAGCAGTACTTC. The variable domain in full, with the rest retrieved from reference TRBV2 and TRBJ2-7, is EPEVTQTPSHQVTQMGQEVILRCVPISNHLYFYWYRQILGQKVEFLVSFYNNEISEKSEIFDDQFSVERPDGSNFTLKIRSTKLEDSAMYFCASSERAGKGHEQYFGPGTRLTVT.

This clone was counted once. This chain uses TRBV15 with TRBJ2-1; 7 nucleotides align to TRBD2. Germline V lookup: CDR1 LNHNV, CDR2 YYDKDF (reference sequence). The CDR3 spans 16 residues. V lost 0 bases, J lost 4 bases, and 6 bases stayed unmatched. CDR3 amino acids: CATSRDPSGIYNEQFF. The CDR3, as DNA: TGTGCCACCAGCAGAGATCCTAGCGGAATATACAATGAGCAGTTCTTC.

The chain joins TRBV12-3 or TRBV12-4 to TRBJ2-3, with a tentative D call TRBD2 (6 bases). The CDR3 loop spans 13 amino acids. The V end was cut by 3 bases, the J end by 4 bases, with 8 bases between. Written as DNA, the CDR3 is TGTGCCAGCAGTTTTGGAGGGGCAGATACGCAGTATTTT. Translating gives CASSFGGADTQYF.

The CDR3 reads CASSYSARGQSPLHF. Written as DNA, the CDR3 is TGTGCCAGCAGTTACTCTGCCAGGGGGCAATCACCCCTCCACTTT. This sequence joins TRBV6-5 and TRBJ1-6, with 8 bases identical to TRBD1. Germline assignment: CDR1 MNHEY and CDR2 SVGAGI. This CDR3 comprises 15 residues. The V segment lost 0 bases and the J segment 10 bases; nucleotides outside the gene matches: 5.